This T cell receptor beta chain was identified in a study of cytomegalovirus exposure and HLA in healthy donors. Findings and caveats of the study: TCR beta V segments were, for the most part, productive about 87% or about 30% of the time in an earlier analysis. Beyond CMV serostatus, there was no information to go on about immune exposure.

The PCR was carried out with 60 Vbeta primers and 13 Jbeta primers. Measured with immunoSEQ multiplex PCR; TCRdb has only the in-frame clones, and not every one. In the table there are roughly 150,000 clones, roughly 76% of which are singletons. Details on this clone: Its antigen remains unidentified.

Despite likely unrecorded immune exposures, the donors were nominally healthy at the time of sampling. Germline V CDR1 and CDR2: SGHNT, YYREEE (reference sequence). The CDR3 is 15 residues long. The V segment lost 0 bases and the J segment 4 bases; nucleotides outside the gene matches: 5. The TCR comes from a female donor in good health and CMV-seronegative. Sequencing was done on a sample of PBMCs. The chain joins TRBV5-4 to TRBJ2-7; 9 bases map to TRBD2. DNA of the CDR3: TGTGCCAGCAGCTTGGATCGGACTAGCGCGTACGAGCAGTACTTC. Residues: CASSLDRTSAYEQYF.